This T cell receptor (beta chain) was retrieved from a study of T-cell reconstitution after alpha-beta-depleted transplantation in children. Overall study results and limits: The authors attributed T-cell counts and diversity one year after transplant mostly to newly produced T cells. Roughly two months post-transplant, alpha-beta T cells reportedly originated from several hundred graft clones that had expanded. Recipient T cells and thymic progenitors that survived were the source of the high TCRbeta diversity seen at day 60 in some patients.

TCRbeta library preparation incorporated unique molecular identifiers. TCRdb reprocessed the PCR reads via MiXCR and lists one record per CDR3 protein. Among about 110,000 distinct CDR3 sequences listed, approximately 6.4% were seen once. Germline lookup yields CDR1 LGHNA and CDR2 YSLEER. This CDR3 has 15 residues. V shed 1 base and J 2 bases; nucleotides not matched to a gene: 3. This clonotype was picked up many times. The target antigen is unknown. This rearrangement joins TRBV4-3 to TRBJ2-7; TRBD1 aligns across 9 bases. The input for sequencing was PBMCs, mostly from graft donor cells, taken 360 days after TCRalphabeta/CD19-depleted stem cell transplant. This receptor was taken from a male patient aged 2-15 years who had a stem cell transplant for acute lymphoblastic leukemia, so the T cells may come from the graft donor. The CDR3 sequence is CASSQVYRGPYEQYF. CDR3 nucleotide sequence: TGCGCCAGCAGCCAAGTCTACAGGGGGCCCTACGAGCAGTACTTC.